This T cell receptor beta chain came from a study of T-cell memory formation after mild COVID-19. About the study: Clusters were largely donor specific.

TCRdb reprocessed the 5' RACE reads via MiXCR and lists one record per CDR3 protein. The sample consists of 350,000 to 500,000 distinct CDR3 sequences, 20% to 30% of them appearing once. This CDR3 is 14 amino acids long. Trimming took off 10 bases at V and 3 bases at J, with 15 bases between the two ends. Per germline, CDR1 SNHLY and CDR2 FYNNEI. The sequence was obtained from an adult woman who had mild COVID-19 (a few samples of this study predate the infection). Cell type and time point are not known. The specimen was PBMCs or a T cell subset sorted from them (not recorded which). The chain has TRBV2 and TRBJ2-2; D may be TRBD2 (6 bases). The CDR3 spells CATLRDLYTGELFF. The DNA for the CDR3 is TGTGCCACCCTCCGGGACTTATACACCGGGGAGCTGTTTTTT.